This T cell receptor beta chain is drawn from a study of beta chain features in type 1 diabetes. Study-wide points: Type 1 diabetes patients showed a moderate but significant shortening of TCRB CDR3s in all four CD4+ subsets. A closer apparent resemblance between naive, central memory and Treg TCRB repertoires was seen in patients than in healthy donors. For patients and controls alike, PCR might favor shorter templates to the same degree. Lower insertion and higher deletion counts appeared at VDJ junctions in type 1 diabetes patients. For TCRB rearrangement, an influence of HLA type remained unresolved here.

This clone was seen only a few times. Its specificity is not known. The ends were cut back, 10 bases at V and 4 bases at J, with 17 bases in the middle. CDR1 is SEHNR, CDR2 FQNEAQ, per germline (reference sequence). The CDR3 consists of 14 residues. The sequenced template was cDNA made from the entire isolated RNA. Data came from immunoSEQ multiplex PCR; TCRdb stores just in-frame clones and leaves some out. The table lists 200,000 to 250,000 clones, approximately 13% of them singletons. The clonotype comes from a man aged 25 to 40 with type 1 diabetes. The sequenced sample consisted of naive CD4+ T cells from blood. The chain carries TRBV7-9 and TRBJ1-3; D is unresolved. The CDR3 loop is CATAEMTPGNTIYF. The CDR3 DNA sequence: TGTGCCACCGCGGAGATGACGCCGGGAAACACCATATATTTT.